A selection of T cell receptor beta chains follows, all from one sample in a study of neoadjuvant nivolumab and ipilimumab in lung cancer. Data came from immunoSEQ multiplex PCR; TCRdb stores just in-frame clones and leaves some out. The sample holds about 18,000 clones, around 82% seen once. Sample: tumor tissue, taken after neoadjuvant nivolumab, alone or with ipilimumab, at or shortly before surgery. The receptor source for this set is an adult with non-small cell lung cancer. Both conserved end residues are part of each CDR3. D genes are given only for firm matches. The size of a clone is reported for some rows only, either as once, few or many, or as a class for expanded clones.

clone_size: NA
j_call: TRBJ2-1
v_call: TRBV6-5
d_call: TRBD2
cdr3_length: 12
cdr3_nt: TGTGCCAGCAGTCACGGGGGGAATGAGCAGTTCTTC
cdr3_aa: CASSHGGNEQFF

clone_size: NA
j_call: TRBJ2-1
v_call: TRBV5-4
d_call: TRBD2
cdr3_length: 19
cdr3_nt: TGTGCCAGCAGCTTGGGGGCTAGCGGGAGTATAAGATCCTACAATGAGCAGTTCTTC
cdr3_aa: CASSLGASGSIRSYNEQFF

clone_size: once
j_call: TRBJ1-3
v_call: TRBV11-2
d_call: NA
cdr3_length: 16
cdr3_nt: TGTGCCAGCAGCTTACTCAGTGGCGGCTCTGGAAACACCATATATTTT
cdr3_aa: CASSLLSGGSGNTIYF

clone_size: medium-sized
j_call: TRBJ2-3
v_call: TRBV29-1
d_call: NA
cdr3_length: 13
cdr3_nt: TGCAGCGTTGTCAAGCCCGTCGGTGATACGCAGTATTTT
cdr3_aa: CSVVKPVGDTQYF

clone_size: NA
j_call: TRBJ2-1
v_call: TRBV7-7
d_call: NA
cdr3_length: 13
cdr3_nt: TGTGCCAGCAGCACGGACTATTTCAATGAGCAGTTCTTC
cdr3_aa: CASSTDYFNEQFF

clone_size: NA
j_call: TRBJ2-1
v_call: TRBV7-2
d_call: NA
cdr3_length: 13
cdr3_nt: TGTGCCAGCACCCCAGGGACGTACAATGAGCAGTTCTTC
cdr3_aa: CASTPGTYNEQFF

clone_size: NA
j_call: TRBJ2-7
v_call: TRBV29-1
d_call: TRBD1
cdr3_length: 13
cdr3_nt: TGCAGCGTTTCGGACAGGGGGATCTACGAGCAGTACTTC
cdr3_aa: CSVSDRGIYEQYF

clone_size: few
j_call: TRBJ2-7
v_call: TRBV11-3
d_call: NA
cdr3_length: 13
cdr3_nt: TGTGCCAGCAGCGTCTGGCCATGGAACGAGCAGTACTTC
cdr3_aa: CASSVWPWNEQYF

clone_size: NA
j_call: TRBJ1-1
v_call: TRBV7-9
d_call: NA
cdr3_length: 13
cdr3_nt: NA
cdr3_aa: CASFLETNTEAFF

clone_size: NA
j_call: TRBJ2-7
v_call: TRBV7-8
d_call: NA
cdr3_length: 12
cdr3_nt: TGTGCCAGCAGCTTCGCTATGTACGAGCAGTACTTC
cdr3_aa: CASSFAMYEQYF

clone_size: NA
j_call: TRBJ2-5
v_call: TRBV15
d_call: TRBD1
cdr3_length: 17
cdr3_nt: TGTGCCACCAGCAGCGACAGGGGGGGTTTGGCACCAGAGACCCAGTACTTC
cdr3_aa: CATSSDRGGLAPETQYF

clone_size: NA
j_call: TRBJ2-1
v_call: TRBV10-3
d_call: NA
cdr3_length: 13
cdr3_nt: TGTGCCATCAGTGAATTCGAATACAATGAGCAGTTCTTC
cdr3_aa: CAISEFEYNEQFF

clone_size: NA
j_call: TRBJ1-2
v_call: TRBV28
d_call: NA
cdr3_length: 14
cdr3_nt: TGTGCCAGCAGTCGTTCCGTGAGTGGGGGTGGCTACACCTTC
cdr3_aa: CASSRSVSGGGYTF

clone_size: NA
j_call: TRBJ1-5
v_call: TRBV6-1
d_call: NA
cdr3_length: 13
cdr3_nt: TGTGCCAGCAACAGAGGTAGCAATCAGCCCCAGCATTTT
cdr3_aa: CASNRGSNQPQHF

clone_size: NA
j_call: TRBJ1-2
v_call: TRBV28
d_call: NA
cdr3_length: 14
cdr3_nt: TGTGCCAGCAGTCTTCTGGGGGCTAACTATGGCTACACCTTC
cdr3_aa: CASSLLGANYGYTF

clone_size: once
j_call: TRBJ2-7
v_call: TRBV10-1
d_call: TRBD2
cdr3_length: 17
cdr3_nt: TGCGCCAGTTTTACCGGGACTAGCGGGAGCGATTCCTACGAGCAGTACTTC
cdr3_aa: CASFTGTSGSDSYEQYF

clone_size: NA
j_call: TRBJ2-7
v_call: TRBV6-5
d_call: TRBD1
cdr3_length: 13
cdr3_nt: TGTGCCAGCAGCCAGGGACAGTCCTACGAGCAGTACTTC
cdr3_aa: CASSQGQSYEQYF

clone_size: medium-sized
j_call: TRBJ2-7
v_call: TRBV15
d_call: NA
cdr3_length: 15
cdr3_nt: TGTGCCACCAGCAATCCTGGACAGCCAGATTACGAGCAGTACTTC
cdr3_aa: CATSNPGQPDYEQYF

clone_size: once
j_call: TRBJ1-2
v_call: TRBV29-1
d_call: NA
cdr3_length: 16
cdr3_nt: TGCAGCGTTGAAGATCCGACGGACATCGCTAACTATGGCTACACCTTC
cdr3_aa: CSVEDPTDIANYGYTF

clone_size: NA
j_call: TRBJ2-7
v_call: TRBV4-3
d_call: NA
cdr3_length: 17
cdr3_nt: TGCGCCAGCAGCCAAGGGCGGGGATCCCAATTAAGTTACGAGCAGTACTTC
cdr3_aa: CASSQGRGSQLSYEQYF

clone_size: NA
j_call: TRBJ2-1
v_call: TRBV11-2
d_call: NA
cdr3_length: 12
cdr3_nt: TGTGCCAGCAGCCCGGAAACCAATGAGCAGTTCTTC
cdr3_aa: CASSPETNEQFF

clone_size: NA
j_call: TRBJ1-2
v_call: TRBV29-1
d_call: NA
cdr3_length: 12
cdr3_nt: TGCAGCGTTGAAGATACGGGGGGTGGCTACACCTTC
cdr3_aa: CSVEDTGGGYTF

clone_size: NA
j_call: TRBJ2-5
v_call: TRBV5-1
d_call: NA
cdr3_length: 16
cdr3_nt: TGCGCCAGCAGCTTGGCCGAGCAGGGATACCAAGAGACCCAGTACTTC
cdr3_aa: CASSLAEQGYQETQYF

clone_size: NA
j_call: TRBJ1-1
v_call: TRBV12-2
d_call: NA
cdr3_length: 15
cdr3_nt: TGTGCAAGTCGCGTTAGGGGGGACATTTTCCCTGAAGCTTTCTTT
cdr3_aa: CASRVRGDIFPEAFF

clone_size: NA
j_call: TRBJ2-3
v_call: TRBV7-2
d_call: NA
cdr3_length: 12
cdr3_nt: TGTGCCAGCAGCTCGTACACAGATACGCAGTATTTT
cdr3_aa: CASSSYTDTQYF

clone_size: NA
j_call: TRBJ2-5
v_call: TRBV5-1
d_call: TRBD1
cdr3_length: 14
cdr3_nt: TGCGCCAGCAGCTTATCGGACAGGAGAGAGACCCAGTACTTC
cdr3_aa: CASSLSDRRETQYF

clone_size: NA
j_call: TRBJ1-1
v_call: TRBV19
d_call: NA
cdr3_length: 14
cdr3_nt: TGTGCCAGTAATCAAAAAGTGGGGGGGACTGAAGCTTTCTTT
cdr3_aa: CASNQKVGGTEAFF

clone_size: once
j_call: TRBJ2-5
v_call: TRBV6-1
d_call: TRBD2
cdr3_length: 12
cdr3_nt: TGTGCCAGCCAGCGGGAGTGGGAGACCCAGTACTTC
cdr3_aa: CASQREWETQYF

clone_size: NA
j_call: TRBJ1-2
v_call: TRBV7-9
d_call: TRBD1
cdr3_length: 13
cdr3_nt: TGTGCCAGCAGCCCAACCCGGGACAGTGGCTACACCTTC
cdr3_aa: CASSPTRDSGYTF

clone_size: NA
j_call: TRBJ2-5
v_call: TRBV11-2
d_call: NA
cdr3_length: 13
cdr3_nt: TGTGCCAGCAGCCCCCCGGACGTAGAGACCCAGTACTTC
cdr3_aa: CASSPPDVETQYF

clone_size: NA
j_call: TRBJ2-7
v_call: TRBV19
d_call: NA
cdr3_length: 13
cdr3_nt: TGTGCCAGTCGAGACCGATCCTCCTACGAGCAGTACTTC
cdr3_aa: CASRDRSSYEQYF

clone_size: NA
j_call: TRBJ2-1
v_call: TRBV29-1
d_call: NA
cdr3_length: 11
cdr3_nt: TGCAGCGTCGCACGGATCGATGAGCAGTTCTTC
cdr3_aa: CSVARIDEQFF

clone_size: NA
j_call: TRBJ2-3
v_call: TRBV19
d_call: NA
cdr3_length: 12
cdr3_nt: TGTGCCAGTAGTTGGAATTGGGATACGCAGTATTTT
cdr3_aa: CASSWNWDTQYF

clone_size: NA
j_call: TRBJ1-1
v_call: TRBV19
d_call: NA
cdr3_length: 12
cdr3_nt: TGTGCCAGTTCTTTCGGGGTCACTGAAGCTTTCTTT
cdr3_aa: CASSFGVTEAFF

clone_size: NA
j_call: TRBJ1-3
v_call: TRBV7-2
d_call: NA
cdr3_length: 14
cdr3_nt: TGTGCCAGCAGCTTTCAGGGTGCGGGAAACACCATATATTTT
cdr3_aa: CASSFQGAGNTIYF

clone_size: NA
j_call: TRBJ1-5
v_call: TRBV18
d_call: NA
cdr3_length: 14
cdr3_nt: TGTGCCAGCTCACCGGGACGGCAAAATCAGTCCCAGCATTTT
cdr3_aa: CASSPGRQNQSQHF

clone_size: NA
j_call: TRBJ2-4
v_call: TRBV7-2
d_call: NA
cdr3_length: 12
cdr3_nt: TGTGCCAGCAGCCCGGGCCCAACAGCCGTGTACTTC
cdr3_aa: CASSPGPTAVYF

clone_size: NA
j_call: TRBJ1-3
v_call: TRBV7-2
d_call: NA
cdr3_length: 14
cdr3_nt: TGTGCCAGCAGCTCCGGGACAAAAGGAAACACCATATATTTT
cdr3_aa: CASSSGTKGNTIYF

clone_size: NA
j_call: TRBJ1-3
v_call: TRBV9
d_call: NA
cdr3_length: 15
cdr3_nt: TGTGCCAGCAGCGTAGAGGCTTCAGCTGGAAACACCATATATTTT
cdr3_aa: CASSVEASAGNTIYF

clone_size: NA
j_call: TRBJ2-1
v_call: TRBV30
d_call: NA
cdr3_length: 14
cdr3_nt: TGTGCCTCCGAGGAGGGACAACGTTACAATGAGCAGTTCTTC
cdr3_aa: CASEEGQRYNEQFF